This is a list of T cell receptor beta chains from one sample in a study of blood T cell repertoires in COVID-19. Here immunoSEQ multiplex PCR was the method, and the copy in TCRdb shows in-frame clones only, minus some. Here the sample spans fewer than 350,000 clones, around 88% being singletons. Sequenced: peripheral blood. These receptors all come from a middle-aged man with acute or convalescent COVID-19. The CDR3 runs from the conserved cysteine through the conserved F or W.

v_gene,j_gene,CDR3aa
TRBV5-1,TRBJ2-3,CASSPPTSGARDTQYF
TRBV25-1,TRBJ1-1,CASSEGQGAIPLQTEAFF
TRBV7-9,TRBJ2-3,CASSLAGVTDTQYF
TRBV18,TRBJ1-2,CASSPNLDSGGYTF
TRBV10-2,TRBJ1-2,CASSREGTNYGYTF
TRBV9,TRBJ1-2,CASSVVGGNYGYTF
TRBV19,TRBJ1-6,CASSIRGVSGYNSPLHF
TRBV7-9,TRBJ1-1,CASSLGGTGVGEAFF
TRBV19,TRBJ1-5,CASSFTGSFQPQHF
TRBV30,TRBJ1-1,CAGDESGAEAFF
TRBV15,TRBJ1-2,CATSDYPGQGGDVYGYTF
TRBV29-1,TRBJ2-3,CSVVGTSTDTQYF
TRBV12-3/TRBV12-4,TRBJ2-7,CASSSGTVEQYF
TRBV28,TRBJ1-6,CATLDRGNSPLHF
TRBV19,TRBJ1-2,CASSGQDPYGYTF
TRBV12-5,TRBJ2-4,CASGLLQGADIQYF
TRBV11-2,TRBJ2-1,CASSLGGREDNEQFF
TRBV5-1,TRBJ2-7,CASSLTGLDEQYF
TRBV6-5,TRBJ2-1,CASSYSIPQAYNEQFF
TRBV7-8,TRBJ2-1,CASSPMRGVGEQFF
TRBV2,TRBJ1-6,CASSDGGRGRSPLHF
TRBV28,TRBJ1-2,CASRMGLSYGYTF
TRBV5-1,TRBJ2-1,CASSLVPSGTGDNEQFF
TRBV2,TRBJ2-3,CASTGGPTSTDTQYF
TRBV6-6,TRBJ1-5,CASSYTDRGRQPQHF
TRBV10-3,TRBJ2-3,CASHPSSGSTDTQYF
TRBV4-1,TRBJ1-5,CASSQERGTGNQPQHF
TRBV3-1/TRBV3-2,TRBJ2-7,CASRAGQRYEQYF